One T cell receptor beta chain is described in this entry. This receptor's antigen is unknown. Base qualities are not at hand, and no much larger clone is one base apart. This sample was taken from a study of blood T cell repertoires in COVID-19 (dated by TCRdb to 2018 to 2020). About the investigation overall: Samples from collaborators originated in the United States, Italy and Spain and spanned both the acute and convalescent phases of COVID-19. Subjects who had been exposed to COVID-19, were actively infected with it, or had recovered from it provided the deeply sampled blood TCRbeta repertoires that made up the dataset. Samples were obtained from the ongoing ImmuneRACE study (first 160 participants) and from about 1,300 subjects provided by 6 global collaborators. The repertoires were released in a freely available public database meant as a resource for research on the immune response to SARS-CoV-2. The material from the prospective study consisted of cDNA or gDNA derived from T cells, B-cell-depleted T cells, or PBMCs. The sample metadata nearly always contained a de-identified subject ID, COVID-19 status, age in years and sex. Where available, HLA class I and class II types were taken from metadata supplied by the sample provider and were not determined by assay-based typing.

In Seattle, one collaborating source enrolled patients while the infection was active and tracked those patients longitudinally over the course of disease. Collaborating institutions collected whole blood in K2EDTA tubes following their own protocols. For TCRbeta analysis, collaborators shipped samples in one of three forms: frozen whole blood, isolated PBMCs, or DNA extracted from either of those sample types. Study-level results and caveats: Clinical and demographic metadata were provided uncurated, with the amount varying by source and participant.

TCRbeta CDR3 regions were amplified from genomic DNA using the immunoSEQ Assay, a bias-controlled multiplex PCR. The published analysis was carried out like this. The number of nucleated cells in each sample was estimated from the amplification of reference gene primers within the assay. To quantify the absolute abundance of each unique TCRbeta CDR3 rearrangement, sequence reads were collapsed and filtered. For each sample, productive Simpson clonality was calculated by taking the square root of Simpson's diversity index across productive rearrangements. The immuneACCESS repertoire file appears here via TCRdb, limited to in-frame rearrangements. These files lack a portion of the clones; in checked studies, under half of the deficit traces to unresolved V genes, and the cause of the others is not known. That table furnishes V, J and clone size, whereas the DNA furnished D and trimming. Counted in this sample were almost 200,000 clones; around four fifths of them appeared once. Together, the top ten hold 0.9% to 0.95% of the sample.

This sequence was found in a man aged 60 to 75 with COVID-19, enrolled during active disease. Sequencing was performed on peripheral blood.

The bases read TGCAGCGTTGCTAAAGTTCCCTATGGCTACACCTTC. This yields the protein CSVAKVPYGYTF. The chain employs TRBV29-1 and TRBJ1-2, with no confidently assigned D gene. Inclusive of the bounding cysteine and phenylalanine, the CDR3 is 12 residues long. CDR3 DNA only is kept here, 36 bases in frame from base 1. The V and J ends are trimmed by 4 bases and 4 bases, leaving 10 bases between them. The germline V gene provides CDR1 SQVTM and CDR2 ANQGSEA.